This TCR beta chain was identified in a study of blood T cell repertoires in COVID-19. This clone was seen a handful of times. Per the original data handling: Reference gene primer amplification gave estimated nucleated cell counts. TCRdb keeps only in-frame clones here, not all; method: immunoSEQ multiplex PCR. V and J calls and clone size come straight from that table; D and trimming were deduced from the DNA. The table lists 75,000 to 95,000 clones, roughly 80% of them singletons, with around 6.9% in the top ten. The CDR3 covers 15 residues. Germline-derived CDR1 and CDR2 are LGHDT and YNNKEL (reference sequence). V was pared by 3 bases and J by 1 base, with 12 bases between.

The source of this sequence is a man aged 55 to 70 with acute or convalescent COVID-19. The rearrangement uses TRBV3-1 (or the pseudogene TRBV3-2) and TRBJ1-1; a possible D gene is TRBD1 (5 bases). Source material: peripheral blood. CDR3 in DNA: TGTGCCAGCAGCCACAGTTGGGGGGAGAACACTGAAGCTTTCTTT. Its translation: CASSHSWGENTEAFF.